Detailed here is one T cell receptor beta chain. The antigen is unknown. V shed 8 bases and J 10 bases; nucleotides not matched to a gene: 7. This CDR3 comprises 14 residues. Per germline, CDR1 SNHLY and CDR2 FYNNEI. The method was immunoSEQ multiplex PCR; TCRdb's version includes in-frame clones alone and lacks a portion of them. The sample lists 48,000 or so clones, 70% to 80% occurring once. The sample belongs to a study of T cells in localized non-small cell lung cancer. The study, taken as a whole, reports: With higher T cell density in blood came longer overall survival. Appearances in adjacent lung were noted for a median roughly 58 of the top 100 tumor clones. Uninvolved adjacent lung had more T cell clonality than any other tissue, topping tumor. As only one tumor region underwent sequencing, heterogeneity remains possible.

This receptor was taken from a man between 35 and 75 years old with stage I squamous cell lung carcinoma. The sequenced sample was peripheral blood, obtained before any cancer treatment. This chain links TRBV2 with TRBJ1-6; TRBD1 agrees at 11 bases. The CDR3 nucleotides read TGTGCCAGCCAGGGGACAGGGGGTTGGTCACCCCTCCACTTT. Its protein product is CASQGTGGWSPLHF.